These T cell receptor beta chains were read from a single sample in a study of CD8+ T cells in alopecia areata. Some clones are missing from TCRdb's copy, which holds only in-frame ones; the method was immunoSEQ multiplex PCR. The top ten hold about 3.2% of the sample, which has 110,000 or so clones, approximately 51% seen once. This sample comprised CD4+ T cells sorted from blood, obtained at week 24, from a patient treated with tofacitinib. The receptor set was obtained from a human donor with alopecia areata. Both conserved end residues are part of each CDR3. A D gene is named only where the DNA matches it firmly. A clone size is listed for some rows: how often the clone was seen (once, few, many), or a class if it is expanded.

J gene	V gene	D gene	clone size	CDR3 DNA	CDR3 protein
TRBJ1-2	TRBV5-1	.	few	TGCGCCAGCAGCTCCGGACAGAAATATGGCTACACCTTC	CASSSGQKYGYTF
TRBJ2-3	TRBV9	.	.	TGTGCCAGCAGCGTAGAACCAACAGATACGCAGTATTTT	CASSVEPTDTQYF
TRBJ1-1	TRBV29-1	.	.	TGCAGCGCCGTGGACAGTTTCACTGAAGCTTTCTTT	CSAVDSFTEAFF
TRBJ1-1	TRBV5-1	TRBD1	once	TGCGCCAGCAGCCCTGGGACAGGGAACACTGAAGCTTTCTTT	CASSPGTGNTEAFF
TRBJ2-5	TRBV11-2	.	.	TGTGCCAGCAGCTTGGATCAATTGGGTCGAGAGACCCAGTACTTC	CASSLDQLGRETQYF
TRBJ2-7	TRBV7-2	TRBD2	.	TGTGCCAGCAGCCCACGGACTAGCGGGGGGGGCGTGCAGTACTTC	CASSPRTSGGGVQYF
TRBJ2-3	TRBV30	.	.	TGTGCCTGGAGTGTAAATGCAGATACGCAGTATTTT	CAWSVNADTQYF
TRBJ1-2	TRBV5-4	.	.	TGTGCCAGCAGCTTGCCCCCCGTGGTGGCTGTTGACTATGGCTACACCTTC	CASSLPPVVAVDYGYTF
TRBJ2-7	TRBV14	.	few	TGTGCCAGCAGCCAGTACTACGAGCAGTACTTC	CASSQYYEQYF
TRBJ1-6	TRBV6-5	.	.	TGTGGCAGCAGTTACTCGACGTTTAGCTCACCCCTCCACTTT	CGSSYSTFSSPLHF
TRBJ1-2	TRBV7-2	.	.	TGTGCCAGCAGTGTAGGAACGACTTACACCTTC	CASSVGTTYTF
TRBJ1-1	TRBV25-1	.	.	TGTGCCAGCAGTGAGCGACCGTACACTGAAGCTTTCTTT	CASSERPYTEAFF
TRBJ2-6	TRBV4-1	.	.	TGCGCCAGCAGCCAAGAAGGCAGGGTAGGCTCTGGGGCCAACGTCCTGACTTTC	CASSQEGRVGSGANVLTF
TRBJ1-3	TRBV30	TRBD1	.	TGTGCCTGGAGTGGACAGGGAGGGTTGCGGCTCTCCACCATATATTTT	CAWSGQGGLRLSTIYF
TRBJ1-6	TRBV6-1	TRBD1	once	TGTGCCAGCAGCACTGGACAGGGGCCCAATTCACCCCTCCACTTT	CASSTGQGPNSPLHF
TRBJ2-3	TRBV11-2	.	few	TGTGCCAGCAGCAGCGGGACAGGAAGCACAGATACGCAGTATTTT	CASSSGTGSTDTQYF
TRBJ2-5	TRBV30	TRBD2	.	TGTGCCGCCGCGGGGGGCGGAGAGACCCAGTACTTC	CAAAGGGETQYF